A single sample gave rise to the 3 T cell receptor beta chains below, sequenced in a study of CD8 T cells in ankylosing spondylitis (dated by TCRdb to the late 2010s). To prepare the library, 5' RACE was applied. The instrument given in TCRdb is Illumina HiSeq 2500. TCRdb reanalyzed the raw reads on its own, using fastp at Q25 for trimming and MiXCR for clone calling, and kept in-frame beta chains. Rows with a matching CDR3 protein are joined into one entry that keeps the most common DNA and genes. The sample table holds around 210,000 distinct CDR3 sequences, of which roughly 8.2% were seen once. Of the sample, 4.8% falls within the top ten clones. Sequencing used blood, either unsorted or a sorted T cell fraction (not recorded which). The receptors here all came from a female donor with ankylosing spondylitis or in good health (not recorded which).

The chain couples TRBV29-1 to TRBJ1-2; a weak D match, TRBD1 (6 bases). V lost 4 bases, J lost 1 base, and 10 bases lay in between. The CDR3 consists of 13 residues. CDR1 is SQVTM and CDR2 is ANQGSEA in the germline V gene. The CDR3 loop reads CSVVSGDNYGYTF. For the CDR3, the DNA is TGCAGCGTTGTGTCAGGGGATAACTATGGCTACACCTTC.

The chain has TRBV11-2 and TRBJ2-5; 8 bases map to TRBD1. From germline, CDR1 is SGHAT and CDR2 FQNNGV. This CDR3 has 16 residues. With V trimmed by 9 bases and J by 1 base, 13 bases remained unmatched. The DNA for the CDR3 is TGTGCCAGTAGCCCAGGGGGACAGGTTTTCCAAGAGACCCAGTACTTC. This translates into CASSPGGQVFQETQYF.

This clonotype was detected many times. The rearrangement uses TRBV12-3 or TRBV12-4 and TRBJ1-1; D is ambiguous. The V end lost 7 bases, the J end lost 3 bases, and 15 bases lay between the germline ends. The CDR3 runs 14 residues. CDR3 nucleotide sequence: TGTGCCAGCACCATTTGGCCCGCGGACACTGAAGCTTTCTTT. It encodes CASTIWPADTEAFF.